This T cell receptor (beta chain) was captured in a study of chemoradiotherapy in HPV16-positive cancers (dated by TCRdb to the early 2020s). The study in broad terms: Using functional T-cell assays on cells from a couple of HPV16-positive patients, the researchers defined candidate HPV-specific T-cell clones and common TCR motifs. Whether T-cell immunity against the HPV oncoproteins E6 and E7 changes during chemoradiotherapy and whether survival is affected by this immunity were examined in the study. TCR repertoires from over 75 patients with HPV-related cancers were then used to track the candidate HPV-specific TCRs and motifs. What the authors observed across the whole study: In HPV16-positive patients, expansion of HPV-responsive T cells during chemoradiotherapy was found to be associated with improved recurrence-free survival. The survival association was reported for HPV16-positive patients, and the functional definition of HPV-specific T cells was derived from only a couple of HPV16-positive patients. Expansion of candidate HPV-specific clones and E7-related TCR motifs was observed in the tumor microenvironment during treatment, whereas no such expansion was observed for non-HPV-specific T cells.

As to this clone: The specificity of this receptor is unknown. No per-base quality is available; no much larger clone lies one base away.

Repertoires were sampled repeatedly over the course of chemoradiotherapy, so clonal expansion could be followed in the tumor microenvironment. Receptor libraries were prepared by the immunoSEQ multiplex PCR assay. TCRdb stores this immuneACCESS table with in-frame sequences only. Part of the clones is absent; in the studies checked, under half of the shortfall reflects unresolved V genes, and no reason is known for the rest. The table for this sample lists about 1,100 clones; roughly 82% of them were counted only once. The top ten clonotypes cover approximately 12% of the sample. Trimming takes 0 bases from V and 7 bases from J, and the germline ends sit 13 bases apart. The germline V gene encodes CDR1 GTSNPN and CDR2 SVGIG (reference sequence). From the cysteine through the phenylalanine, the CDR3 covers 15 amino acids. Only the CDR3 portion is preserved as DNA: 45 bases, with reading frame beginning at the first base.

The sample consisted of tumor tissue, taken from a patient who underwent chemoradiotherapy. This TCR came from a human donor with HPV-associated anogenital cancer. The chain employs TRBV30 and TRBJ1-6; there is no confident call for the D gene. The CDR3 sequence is CAWSVTAGGNSPLHF. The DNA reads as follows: TGTGCCTGGAGTGTGACGGCAGGCGGCAATTCACCCCTCCACTTT.